The 32 T cell receptor beta chains below come from one sample, sequenced in a study of cytomegalovirus exposure and HLA in healthy donors. PCR was performed using 60 Vbeta and 13 Jbeta primers. Sequencing used immunoSEQ multiplex PCR; TCRdb keeps in-frame clones, though not all of them. The repertoire includes some 130,000 clones, 55% to 75% of them detected once, and about 1.6% sits in the top ten. Sequencing used PBMCs. These receptors originate from a man between 25 and 39 years old in good health and CMV-seropositive.

The sample holds a few counts of this clone. The chain uses TRBV4-1 and TRBJ2-4; 7 nucleotides align to TRBD1. This CDR3 has 15 residues. Germline V gene sequence: CDR1 MGHRA, CDR2 YSYEKL. V was pared by 1 base and J by 6 bases, with 6 bases of the junction left unmatched. Here the CDR3 reads CASSQVFGQVNIQYF. The CDR3 bases are TGCGCCAGCAGCCAAGTGTTTGGACAGGTAAACATTCAGTACTTC.

The chain uses TRBV6-6 and TRBJ2-7; 8 bases line up with TRBD1. The germline V gene encodes CDR1 MNHNY and CDR2 SVGAGI (reference sequence). V gave up 6 bases and J gave up 2 bases; unmatched junction bases: 3. The CDR3 is 13 amino acids. CDR3 amino acids: CASRSTGAYEQYF. CDR3 DNA sequence: TGTGCCAGCAGGTCGACAGGGGCCTACGAGCAGTACTTC.

J is TRBJ1-4 and V is TRBV10-3, with 7 bases lining up with TRBD1. The CDR3 is 14 residues long. Germline-derived CDR1 and CDR2 are ENHRY and SYGVKD. J gave up 2 bases and V 5 bases, and 2 bases lay outside the gene matches. CDR3 nucleotide sequence: TGTGCCATCAGTAGACAGGGTACTAATGAAAAACTGTTTTTT. It codes for CAISRQGTNEKLFF.

In DNA, the CDR3 is TGTGCCAGCAGCAGAGGGACTAGTCTGTCAGATACGCAGTATTTT. This gives the protein CASSRGTSLSDTQYF. This chain connects TRBV7-2 to TRBJ2-3; TRBD2 matches at 8 bases. The junction had 8 bases not matched to a gene; V was cut back by 5 bases and J by 4 bases. The germline V gene has CDR1 SGHTA and CDR2 FQGNSA. The CDR3 totals 15 residues.

This clone occurred once. V usage is TRBV5-1 and J usage is TRBJ2-5; D is possibly TRBD2 (6 bases). Germline lookup yields CDR1 SGHRS and CDR2 YFSETQ. There are 14 residues in the CDR3. V dropped 2 bases and J dropped 5 bases, with 13 bases sitting between them. DNA for the CDR3: TGCGCCAGCAGCTTTTCCTCTAGCGATGAGACCCAGTACTTC. It yields the protein CASSFSSSDETQYF.

The chain employs TRBV7-2 and TRBJ2-7; 7 bases map to TRBD1. Trimming took 5 bases from V and 0 from J; bases not matched to a gene: 4. Germline V CDR1 and CDR2: SGHTA, FQGNSA. The CDR3 is made up of 14 amino acids. CDR3 residues: CASSARDSSYEQYF. The CDR3 coding sequence is TGTGCCAGCAGCGCCCGGGACAGCTCCTACGAGCAGTACTTC.

V gene TRBV18 combines with J gene TRBJ1-2, with 8 bases that match TRBD1. The CDR3 totals 16 residues. Unmatched junction bases numbered 11, after V lost 4 bases and J lost 4 bases. Germline V gives CDR1 KGHSH, CDR2 LQKENI. CDR3 sequence reads: CASSLRPGQAGYGYTF. For the CDR3, the DNA is TGTGCCAGCTCACTTCGTCCGGGACAGGCAGGCTATGGCTACACCTTC.

This clone was picked up a small number of times. This chain uses TRBV7-9 with TRBJ2-5; TRBD2 matches 13 bases. The germline V gene has CDR1 SEHNR and CDR2 FQNEAQ (reference sequence). The CDR3 sequence is 15 residues long. Losses at the gene ends were 5 bases for V and 4 bases for J; bases not matched to a gene: 4. CDR3 protein: CASSRTSGSGETQYF. The DNA for the CDR3 is TGTGCCAGCAGCCGGACTAGCGGGAGCGGAGAGACCCAGTACTTC. Complete variable domain (other parts from reference TRBV7-9 and TRBJ2-5): DTGVSQNPRHKITKRGQNVTFRCDPISEHNRLYWYRQTLGQGPEFLTYFQNEAQLEKSRLLSDRFSAERPKGSFSTLEIQRTEQGDSAMYLCASSRTSGSGETQYFGPGTRLLVL.

The V gene is TRBV29-1, the J gene TRBJ2-7, with D possibly matching TRBD1 (6 bases). CDR3 length: 15 residues. Germline V gene sequence: CDR1 SQVTM, CDR2 ANQGSEA. V was trimmed by 6 bases and J by 0 bases, leaving 18 bases between them. The CDR3, as DNA: TGCAGCGTATACGAAGCTACGACAGGCTCCTACGAGCAGTACTTC. Translation: CSVYEATTGSYEQYF.

The V and J genes are TRBV5-6 and TRBJ2-7; unclear D gene. The CDR3 contains 15 residues. V was shortened by 4 bases and J by 0 bases, with 14 bases between the two germline ends. CDR1 and CDR2 (germline): SGHDT, YYEEEE. The CDR3, as DNA: TGTGCCAGCAGCCCCTACCCTAGAAGCTCCTACGAGCAGTACTTC. Its protein product is CASSPYPRSSYEQYF.

This chain uses TRBV5-1 with TRBJ2-2; 7 positions match TRBD1. J was trimmed by 3 bases and V by 4 bases; bases with no gene match: 9. This CDR3 is built from 16 residues. The germline gives CDR1 SGHRS, CDR2 YFSETQ. CDR3 in amino acids: CASSKTGIPYTGELFF. The DNA of the CDR3 is TGCGCCAGCAGCAAGACAGGGATCCCGTACACCGGGGAGCTGTTTTTT.

This clone occurred a few times. The gene calls are TRBV2 and TRBJ2-3; a weak D match, TRBD1 (6 bases). This CDR3 has 14 amino acids. CDR1 is SNHLY and CDR2 is FYNNEI in the germline V gene. Trimming left V 0 bases short and J 4 bases short, with 8 bases between. Here the CDR3 reads CASSEASGADTQYF. In DNA form, the CDR3 reads TGTGCCAGCAGTGAAGCCTCAGGGGCAGATACGCAGTATTTT.

J is TRBJ2-3 and V is TRBV9, with 13 bases matching TRBD2. CDR1 SGDLS and CDR2 YYNGEE come from the germline V gene. V dropped 0 bases and J dropped 8; count of bases not matched to a gene: 3. The CDR3 is 15 amino acids. CDR3 sequence reads: CASSVGLAGGGTQYF. The CDR3 DNA sequence: TGTGCCAGCAGCGTAGGACTAGCGGGAGGAGGTACGCAGTATTTT. Supplemented by reference TRBV9 and TRBJ2-3, the full variable domain reads DSGVTQTPKHLITATGQRVTLRCSPRSGDLSVYWYQQSLDQGLQFLIQYYNGEERAKGNILERFSAQQFPDLHSELNLSSLELGDSALYFCASSVGLAGGGTQYFGPGTRLTVL.

This chain uses TRBV5-6 with TRBJ2-7; D may be TRBD2 (5 bases). The CDR3 is 14 residues long. Germline V gene data show CDR1 as SGHDT and CDR2 as YYEEEE. V lost 4 bases to trimming and J lost 2 bases, with 13 bases between them. In DNA form, the CDR3 reads TGTGCCAGCAGCCTCCGGGATCCCGCCTACGAGCAGTACTTC. Translated, it gives CASSLRDPAYEQYF.

The chain couples TRBV4-2 to TRBJ1-2; 8 bases map to TRBD1. V was pared by 0 bases and J by 5 bases, with 5 bases of the junction left unmatched. Germline CDR1 is LGHNA and CDR2 is YNFKEQ. The CDR3 extends over 15 amino acids. DNA of the CDR3: TGTGCCAGCAGCCAAGAGACAGGGGATCGATATGGCTACACCTTC. As protein: CASSQETGDRYGYTF.

This chain uses TRBV28 with TRBJ2-1, with D possibly matching TRBD2 (7 bases). Trimming removed 6 bases from V and 1 base from J, with 16 bases in between. The germline CDR1 and CDR2 sequences are MDHEN and SYDVKM. The CDR3 has 16 residues. In nucleotides, the CDR3 is TGTGCCAGCAGCGTGATAGGGGGGGCATCCTACAATGAGCAGTTCTTC. Amino acid sequence: CASSVIGGASYNEQFF.

This clone has a handful of counts. The chain is built from TRBV18 and TRBJ1-5, with 7 bases lining up with TRBD1. This CDR3 comprises 13 residues. After removal of 3 bases from V and 9 bases from J, the junction contained 5 bases not matched to a gene. The germline gives CDR1 KGHSH, CDR2 LQKENI. The CDR3 spells CASSPDRERPQHF. The CDR3 region has the DNA TGTGCCAGCTCACCCGACAGGGAACGGCCCCAGCATTTT.

V usage is TRBV2 and J usage is TRBJ2-7, with 10 bases fitting TRBD1. J lost 2 bases, V lost 4 bases, and 5 bases had no gene match. Germline CDR1 and CDR2: SNHLY and FYNNEI. The CDR3 is 15 residues long. The CDR3 is CASSARDRGPYEQYF. As DNA, the CDR3 is TGTGCCAGCAGTGCCCGGGACAGGGGCCCCTACGAGCAGTACTTC.

This chain links TRBV5-6 with TRBJ1-2; no clear D gene. Trimming cost V 0 bases and J 8 bases, with 11 bases left between them. The length of the CDR3 is 13 residues. Per the germline V gene, CDR1 is SGHDT and CDR2 is YYEEEE. The CDR3 DNA reads TGTGCCAGCAGCTTGGCCCAGATTAACGGCTACACCTTC. Its translation is CASSLAQINGYTF.

This clone was seen a few times. This chain connects TRBV4-2 to TRBJ1-2, with a possible D match to TRBD1 (5 bases). In germline, CDR1 is LGHNA, CDR2 YNFKEQ. Trimming removed 2 bases from V and 4 bases from J, with 11 bases in between. The CDR3 totals 14 residues. The CDR3 sequence is CASSQPDTAYGYTF. CDR3 in DNA: TGTGCCAGCAGCCAACCGGACACGGCCTATGGCTACACCTTC.

The chain recombines TRBV2 with TRBJ1-5; 10 nucleotides line up with TRBD1. The CDR3 totals 17 residues. Trimming at V came to 6 bases and at J to 4 bases, leaving 12 bases not matched to a gene. Germline CDR1 reads SNHLY; CDR2 reads FYNNEI. The chain's CDR3 is CASRREGTGARNQPQHF. CDR3 coding DNA: TGTGCCAGCAGGAGGGAGGGGACAGGGGCCCGTAATCAGCCCCAGCATTTT.

The chain recombines TRBV28 with TRBJ2-7; TRBD1 matches 7 bases. V lost 7 bases to trimming and J lost 2 bases; unmatched junction nucleotides: 11. The CDR3 contains 15 residues. CDR1 is MDHEN, CDR2 SYDVKM, per germline. The chain's CDR3 is CASTHPRGMTYEQYF. The CDR3 DNA sequence: TGTGCCAGCACCCACCCCAGGGGGATGACCTACGAGCAGTACTTC.

V and J are TRBV6-5 and TRBJ2-1; TRBD2 matches at 9 bases. CDR1 and CDR2 from the germline V gene are MNHEY and SVGAGI. Losses at the gene ends were 6 bases for V and 1 base for J; bases not matched to a gene: 4. This CDR3 is 15 amino acids long. DNA of the CDR3: TGTGCCAGCAGCCTCCTAGCGGGGTCCTACAATGAGCAGTTCTTC. Amino acids: CASSLLAGSYNEQFF.

This chain uses TRBV21-1 with TRBJ2-7; TRBD2 is taken as the D call from the table, unchecked against the DNA. TRBV21-1 is an annotated pseudogene. The CDR3 is made up of 14 amino acids. In DNA, the CDR3 is TGTGCAGAGTGGTCTCGAGGGAATCACTACGAGCAGTACTTC. Its translation: CAEWSRGNHYEQYF.

The V and J genes are TRBV4-3 and TRBJ2-5; TRBD2 matches at 8 bases. Germline CDR1 and CDR2: LGHNA and YSLEER. The CDR3 is 18 amino acids. V gave up 3 bases and J gave up 2 bases; unmatched junction bases: 14. The DNA of the CDR3 is TGCGCCAGCAGCCACCCCGGGTCCCGGGGGGGATGGCAAGAGACCCAGTACTTC. It yields the protein CASSHPGSRGGWQETQYF.

This clone has more than one count but fewer than ten. The chain is built from TRBV5-4 and TRBJ2-1; TRBD2 aligns across 10 bases. Per germline, CDR1 SGHNT and CDR2 YYREEE (reference sequence). The CDR3 totals 16 residues. With 4 bases clipped from V and 4 bases from J, the junction kept 8 bases outside the gene matches. Written as DNA, the CDR3 is TGTGCCAGCAGCCCTCGGACTAGCGGAGATTACAATGAGCAGTTCTTC. Amino acid sequence: CASSPRTSGDYNEQFF.

This chain connects TRBV7-2 to TRBJ1-5; no clear D gene. This CDR3 is 15 amino acids long. V was trimmed by 8 bases and J by 0 bases, leaving 14 bases between them. Germline assignment: CDR1 SGHTA and CDR2 FQGNSA. CDR3 DNA sequence: TGTGCCAGCCGCATTCCCGGGGTTAGCAATCAGCCCCAGCATTTT. Encoded protein: CASRIPGVSNQPQHF.

This clone has just a few counts. The chain combines TRBV9 with TRBJ2-7, with 8 nucleotides matching TRBD1. Germline V gene data show CDR1 as SGDLS and CDR2 as YYNGEE. This CDR3 contains 16 residues. Losses at the gene ends were 3 bases for V and 4 bases for J; bases not matched to a gene: 12. The CDR3 sequence is CASSAGSQGANYEQYF. CDR3 coding DNA: TGTGCCAGCAGCGCAGGTAGCCAGGGGGCGAATTACGAGCAGTACTTC. The full variable domain, its missing parts supplied by reference TRBV9 and TRBJ2-7, is DSGVTQTPKHLITATGQRVTLRCSPRSGDLSVYWYQQSLDQGLQFLIQYYNGEERAKGNILERFSAQQFPDLHSELNLSSLELGDSALYFCASSAGSQGANYEQYFGPGTRLTVT.

This clone has just one count. The rearrangement joins TRBV7-9 to TRBJ2-3; 9 bases fit TRBD2. CDR1 SEHNR and CDR2 FQNEAQ come from the germline V gene (reference sequence). The trim removed 1 base at V and 2 bases at J, leaving 7 bases unmatched. The CDR3 is 17 amino acids. The CDR3 nucleotides are TGTGCCAGCAGCTTAGGGAGTCTAGCGGGATTCACAGATACGCAGTATTTT. Translated, it gives CASSLGSLAGFTDTQYF.

The chain recombines TRBV27 with TRBJ2-1; TRBD1 agrees at 8 bases. The CDR3 loop spans 15 amino acids. From germline, CDR1 is MNHEY and CDR2 SMNVEV (reference sequence). J was trimmed by 4 bases and V by 2 bases; bases with no gene match: 4. This CDR3 reads CASSLGQGAYNEQFF. The CDR3 nucleotides are TGTGCCAGCAGTTTAGGGCAGGGGGCATACAATGAGCAGTTCTTC.

This clone was found a few times. V usage is TRBV19 and J usage is TRBJ2-7; perhaps TRBD1 as D (6 bases). Germline CDR1 LNHDA, CDR2 SQIVND (reference sequence). The CDR3 runs to 13 residues. V lost 6 bases, J lost 2 bases, and 11 bases lay in between. The CDR3 bases are TGTGCCAGTAGCGTGACAGGTGCCTACGAGCAGTACTTC. Protein sequence: CASSVTGAYEQYF. Based on the CDR3 plus reference TRBV19 and TRBJ2-7, the full variable domain is DGGITQSPKYLFRKEGQNVTLSCEQNLNHDAMYWYRQDPGQGLRLIYYSQIVNDFQKGDIAEGYSVSREKKESFPLTVTSAQKNPTAFYLCASSVTGAYEQYFGPGTRLTVT.

This clone was counted only a few times. The chain couples TRBV5-1 to TRBJ2-7; 8 bases map to TRBD2. V lost 7 bases and J lost 0; bases outside the gene matches: 3. The germline V gene encodes CDR1 SGHRS and CDR2 YFSETQ. This CDR3 spans 13 amino acids. The CDR3 spells CASREGGSYEQYF. In DNA, the CDR3 is TGCGCCAGCCGGGAGGGAGGCTCCTACGAGCAGTACTTC.